This record covers a single TCR beta chain. Its antigen is undetermined. The data originate from a study of a mutant IDH1 vaccine in newly diagnosed glioma. V lost 6 bases, J lost 0 bases, and 14 bases lay in between. Per germline, CDR1 LNHDA and CDR2 SQIVND (reference sequence). This CDR3 contains 16 residues. Time point: week 35, safety follow-up. In every dose of vaccine, 300 ug of mutant IDH1 20-mer peptide was given alongside topical imiquimod. Eight vaccinations were given in weeks 1, 3, 5, 7, 11, 15, 19 and 23. Libraries were prepared by immunoSEQ multiplex PCR; TCRdb keeps only in-frame clonotypes and omits some of them. The table lists approximately 60,000 clones, about 74% of them singletons.

This specimen consisted of PBMCs, obtained from a glioma patient whose treatment included an IDH1 peptide vaccine. The chain couples TRBV19 to TRBJ1-4; the D gene is possibly TRBD1 (6 bases). This sequence was found in a man in his forties or fifties with glioma. CDR3 loop: CASSRRGATTNEKLFF. In DNA form, the CDR3 reads TGTGCCAGTAGCCGGAGGGGGGCTACAACTAATGAAAAACTGTTTTTT.